The 13 T cell receptor beta chains reported below all come from one sample, sequenced in a study of cytomegalovirus exposure and HLA in healthy donors. A multiplex PCR was run with 60 Vbeta primers and 13 Jbeta primers. Libraries were prepared by immunoSEQ multiplex PCR; TCRdb keeps only in-frame clonotypes and omits some of them. The sample records 160,000 or so clones, around 77% being singletons. The sequenced material came from PBMCs. These receptors were obtained from a woman in her 40s in good health and CMV-seronegative.

This clone was picked up a small number of times. The chain couples TRBV27 to TRBJ2-1; 7 nucleotides align to TRBD2. V shed 2 bases and J 4 bases; nucleotides not matched to a gene: 8. This CDR3 is built from 16 residues. From germline, CDR1 is MNHEY and CDR2 SMNVEV (reference sequence). DNA of the CDR3: TGTGCCAGCAGTTTAGGTCTAGCGGCTACGTACAATGAGCAGTTCTTC. This sequence encodes CASSLGLAATYNEQFF.

This clone was seen a few times. The rearrangement links TRBV27 to TRBJ2-7; 11 bases match TRBD2. The CDR3 is made up of 15 amino acids. V gave up 3 bases and J gave up 4 bases; unmatched junction bases: 5. Germline V gene sequence: CDR1 MNHEY, CDR2 SMNVEV (reference sequence). The CDR3: CASSFMTSGAYEQYF. The CDR3, as DNA: TGTGCCAGCAGTTTCATGACTAGCGGGGCATACGAGCAGTACTTC.

This clone was seen only once. The chain has TRBV11-2 and TRBJ2-3; 7 bases are a match to TRBD1. The CDR3 extends over 14 amino acids. V shed 2 bases and J 6 bases; nucleotides not matched to a gene: 5. Per germline, CDR1 SGHAT and CDR2 FQNNGV. In DNA form, the CDR3 reads TGTGCCAGCAGCTTAACCCCGGGACAGGATACGCAGTATTTT. This sequence encodes CASSLTPGQDTQYF. The full variable domain, rest sourced from reference TRBV11-2 and TRBJ2-3, is EAGVAQSPRYKIIEKRQSVAFWCNPISGHATLYWYQQILGQGPKLLIQFQNNGVVDDSQLPKDRFSAERLKGVDSTLKIQPAKLEDSAVYLCASSLTPGQDTQYFGPGTRLTVL.

The rearrangement links TRBV7-9 to TRBJ1-2; 9 positions match TRBD1. The junction had 4 bases not matched to a gene; V was cut back by 5 bases and J by 6 bases. The CDR3 loop spans 13 amino acids. Germline V CDR1 and CDR2: SEHNR, FQNEAQ (reference sequence). CDR3 loop: CASSPGQGNGYTF. In DNA form, the CDR3 reads TGTGCCAGCAGCCCGGGACAGGGAAATGGCTACACCTTC.

The chain combines TRBV7-9 with TRBJ1-4; possibly TRBD1 for D (6 bases). This CDR3 has 15 amino acids. V was cut by 5 bases and J by 1 base, with 11 bases left in between. Germline-derived CDR1 and CDR2 are SEHNR and FQNEAQ (reference sequence). This CDR3 is CASSLIQGTNEKLFF. DNA of the CDR3: TGTGCCAGCAGCCTAATACAGGGAACTAATGAAAAACTGTTTTTT.

The gene calls are TRBV7-9 and TRBJ1-4; D gene ambiguous. The ends were cut back, 1 base at V and 5 bases at J, with 8 bases in the middle. Germline V gives CDR1 SEHNR, CDR2 FQNEAQ (reference sequence). The CDR3 is made up of 14 amino acids. CDR3 residues: CASSLDPGNEKLFF. In DNA form, the CDR3 reads TGTGCCAGCAGCTTAGACCCGGGAAATGAAAAACTGTTTTTT.

J is TRBJ2-1 and V is TRBV10-3; TRBD2 matches 8 bases. Trimming removed 6 bases from V and 1 base from J; junction bases left unmatched: 17. The CDR3 spans 19 residues. Germline CDR1 and CDR2: ENHRY and SYGVKD. CDR3 DNA sequence: TGTGCCATCAGCCACAGCGGGAGCTCCCTGTCCTTTTCCTACAATGAGCAGTTCTTC. As protein: CAISHSGSSLSFSYNEQFF.

The chain carries TRBV2 and TRBJ1-4; perhaps TRBD1 as D (6 bases). CDR1 is SNHLY and CDR2 is FYNNEI in the germline V gene. This CDR3 comprises 14 residues. The V end lost 8 bases, the J end lost 7 bases, and 17 bases lay between the germline ends. CDR3 DNA: TGTGCCAGCTACATCAGGGGCCAGGGTGAAAAACTGTTTTTT. Translating gives CASYIRGQGEKLFF.

This chain connects TRBV2 to TRBJ2-5; 7 bases line up with TRBD2. CDR1 and CDR2 (germline): SNHLY, FYNNEI. V lost 8 bases to trimming and J lost 1 base; unmatched junction nucleotides: 10. The CDR3 spans 15 residues. The DNA of the CDR3 is TGTGCCAGCGTGGTGGGCGGGAGTGGCCAAGAGACCCAGTACTTC. Its translation: CASVVGGSGQETQYF.

This clone showed up just once. The chain carries TRBV9 and TRBJ2-2, with a tentative D call TRBD2 (5 bases). Per germline, CDR1 SGDLS and CDR2 YYNGEE. The CDR3 consists of 15 residues. V lost 3 bases to trimming and J lost 5 bases, with 14 bases between them. The CDR3 loop reads CASSERAKGTGELFF. CDR3 nucleotide sequence: TGTGCCAGCAGCGAGAGGGCTAAGGGTACCGGGGAGCTGTTTTTT.

This chain joins TRBV5-4 and TRBJ2-4; maybe TRBD1 (5 bases). This CDR3 has 12 residues. CDR1 and CDR2 from the germline V gene are SGHNT and YYREEE (reference sequence). Trimming took off 7 bases at V and 10 bases at J, with 15 bases between the two ends. The CDR3 loop reads CASGAETLIQYF. Here the CDR3 DNA reads TGTGCCAGCGGGGCAGAAACCCTTATTCAGTACTTC. The whole variable domain, filled in from reference TRBV5-4 and TRBJ2-4, reads ETGVTQSPTHLIKTRGQQVTLRCSSQSGHNTVSWYQQALGQGPQFIFQYYREEENGRGNFPPRFSGLQFPNYSSELNVNALELDDSALYLCASGAETLIQYFGAGTRLSVL.

The chain has TRBV5-5 and TRBJ1-2; D is unresolved. Germline V CDR1 and CDR2: SGHKS, YYEKEE (reference sequence). There are 14 residues in the CDR3. Trimming took off 1 base at V and 1 base at J, with 8 bases between the two ends. The CDR3 is CASSLYGINYGYTF. The CDR3 DNA is TGTGCCAGCAGCTTGTATGGCATTAACTATGGCTACACCTTC.

The sample holds a few counts of this clone. The rearrangement links TRBV7-8 to TRBJ2-1; D is possibly TRBD2 (5 bases). The CDR3 sequence is 16 residues long. Trimming stripped 5 bases from V and 0 bases from J, with 14 bases between. Germline CDR1 and CDR2: SGHVS and FQNEAQ. This CDR3 reads CASSPRTVLSYNEQFF. CDR3 in DNA: TGTGCCAGCAGCCCGCGGACTGTCCTCTCCTACAATGAGCAGTTCTTC.